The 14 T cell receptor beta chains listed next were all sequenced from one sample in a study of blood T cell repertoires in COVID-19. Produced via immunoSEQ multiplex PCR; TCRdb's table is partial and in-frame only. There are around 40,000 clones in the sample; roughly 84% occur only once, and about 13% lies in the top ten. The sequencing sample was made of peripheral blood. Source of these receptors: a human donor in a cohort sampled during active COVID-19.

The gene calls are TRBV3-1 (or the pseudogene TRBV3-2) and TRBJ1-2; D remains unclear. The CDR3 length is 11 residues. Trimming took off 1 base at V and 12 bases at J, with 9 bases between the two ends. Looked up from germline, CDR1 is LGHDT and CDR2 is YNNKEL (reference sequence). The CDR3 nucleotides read TGTGCCAGCAGCCAAGCCGGGGAAAACACCTTC. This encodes CASSQAGENTF.

Written as DNA, the CDR3 is TGTGCCAGCAGCTTAGGACTAGAGGGCCCCCAGACCCAGTACTTC. This translates into CASSLGLEGPQTQYF. The rearrangement uses TRBV7-2 and TRBJ2-5; D may be TRBD2 (6 bases). V gave up 1 base and J gave up 6 bases, with 15 bases separating them. CDR3 length: 15 residues. Germline loops: CDR1 SGHTA, CDR2 FQGNSA.

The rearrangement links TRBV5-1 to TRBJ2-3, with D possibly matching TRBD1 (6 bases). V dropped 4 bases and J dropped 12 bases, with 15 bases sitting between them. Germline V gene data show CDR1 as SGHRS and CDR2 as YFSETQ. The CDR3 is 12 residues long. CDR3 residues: CASSLQGQAQYF. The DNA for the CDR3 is TGCGCCAGCAGCCTACAGGGTCAGGCCCAGTATTTT.

Written as DNA, the CDR3 is TGTGCCAGCAGCTTAGAGGCGGGCTCTAGAGCTTTCTTT. Residues: CASSLEAGSRAFF. The chain combines TRBV11-3 with TRBJ1-1; D is uncertain. This CDR3 has 13 amino acids. Looked up from germline, CDR1 is SGHNT and CDR2 is YENEEA. V lost 0 bases and J lost 10, with 12 bases in between.

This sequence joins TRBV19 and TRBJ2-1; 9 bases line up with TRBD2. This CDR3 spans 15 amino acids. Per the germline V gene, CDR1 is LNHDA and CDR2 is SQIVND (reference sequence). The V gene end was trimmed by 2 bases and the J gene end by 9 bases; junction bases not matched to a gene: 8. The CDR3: CASSILRGGSGEQFF. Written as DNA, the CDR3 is TGTGCCAGTAGTATATTGCGGGGGGGCTCGGGTGAGCAGTTCTTC.

The CDR3 DNA reads as TGTGCCAGCTCACCGGAGGGAGGGCAGCCCCAGCATTTT. It translates to CASSPEGGQPQHF. This sequence joins TRBV18 and TRBJ1-5; the D is unclear. The CDR3 is made up of 13 amino acids. Germline V lookup: CDR1 KGHSH, CDR2 LQKENI. Deletions cut 3 bases from V and 7 bases from J, with 10 bases between.

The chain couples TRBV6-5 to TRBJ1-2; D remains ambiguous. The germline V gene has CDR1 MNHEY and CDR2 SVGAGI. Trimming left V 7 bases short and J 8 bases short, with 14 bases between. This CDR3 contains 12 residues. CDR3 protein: CASTDVGLGYTF. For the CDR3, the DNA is TGTGCCAGCACCGACGTGGGCTTGGGCTACACCTTC.

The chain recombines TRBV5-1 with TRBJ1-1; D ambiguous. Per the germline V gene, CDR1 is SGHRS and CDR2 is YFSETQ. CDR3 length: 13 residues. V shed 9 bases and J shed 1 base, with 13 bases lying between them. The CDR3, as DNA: TGCGCCACCCGGGTCGATCCGAACACTGAAGCTTTCTTT. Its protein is CATRVDPNTEAFF.

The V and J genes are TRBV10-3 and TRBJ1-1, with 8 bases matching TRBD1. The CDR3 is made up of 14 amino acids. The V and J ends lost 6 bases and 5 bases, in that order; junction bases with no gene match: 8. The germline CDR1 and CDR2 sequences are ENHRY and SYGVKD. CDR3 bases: TGTGCCATCAGAGGACAGGGAAGGGGAACTGAAGCTTTCTTT. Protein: CAIRGQGRGTEAFF.

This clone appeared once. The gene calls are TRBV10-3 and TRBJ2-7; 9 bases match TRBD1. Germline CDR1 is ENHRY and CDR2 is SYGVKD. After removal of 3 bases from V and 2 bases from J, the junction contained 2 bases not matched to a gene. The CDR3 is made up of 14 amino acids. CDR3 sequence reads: CAISDGTGTYEQYF. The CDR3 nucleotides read TGTGCCATCAGTGACGGGACAGGGACCTACGAGCAGTACTTC.

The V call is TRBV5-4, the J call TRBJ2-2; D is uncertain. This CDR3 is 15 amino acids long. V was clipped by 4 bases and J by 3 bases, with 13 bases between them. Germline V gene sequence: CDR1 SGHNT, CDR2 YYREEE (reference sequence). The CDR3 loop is CASSPWALDTGELFF. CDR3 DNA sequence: TGTGCCAGCAGCCCCTGGGCCCTGGACACCGGGGAGCTGTTTTTT.

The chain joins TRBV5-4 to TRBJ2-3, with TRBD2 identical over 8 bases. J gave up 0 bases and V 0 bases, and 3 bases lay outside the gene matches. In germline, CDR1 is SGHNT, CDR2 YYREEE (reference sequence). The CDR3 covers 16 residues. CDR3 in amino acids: CASSLAGGPSTDTQYF. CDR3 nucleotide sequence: TGTGCCAGCAGCTTGGCGGGGGGGCCAAGCACAGATACGCAGTATTTT.

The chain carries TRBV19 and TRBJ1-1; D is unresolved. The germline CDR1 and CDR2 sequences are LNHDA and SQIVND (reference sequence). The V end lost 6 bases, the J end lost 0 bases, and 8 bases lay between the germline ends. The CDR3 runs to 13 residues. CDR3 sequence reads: CASSTGVNTEAFF. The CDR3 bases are TGTGCCAGTAGCACGGGAGTGAACACTGAAGCTTTCTTT.

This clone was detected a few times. This CDR3 reads CASSLGVSGPGETQYF. CDR3 sequence (DNA): TGTGCCAGCAGCTTAGGGGTTTCGGGTCCCGGGGAGACCCAGTACTTC. V and J are TRBV7-7 and TRBJ2-5; D is unresolved. Trimming stripped 1 base from V and 5 bases from J, with 17 bases between. The V gene's germline CDR1 is SSHAT and CDR2 FNYEAQ (reference sequence). The CDR3 runs to 16 residues.